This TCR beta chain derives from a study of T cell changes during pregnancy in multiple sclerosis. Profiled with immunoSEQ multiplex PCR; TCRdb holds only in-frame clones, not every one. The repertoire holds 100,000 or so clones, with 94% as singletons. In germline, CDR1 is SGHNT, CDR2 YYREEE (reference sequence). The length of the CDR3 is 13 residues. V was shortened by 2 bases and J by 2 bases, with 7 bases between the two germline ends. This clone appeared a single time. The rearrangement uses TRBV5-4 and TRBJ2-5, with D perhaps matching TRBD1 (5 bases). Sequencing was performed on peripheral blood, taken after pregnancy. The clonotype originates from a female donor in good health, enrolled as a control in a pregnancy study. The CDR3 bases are TGTGCCAGCAGCTTTTCAGGGCAAGAGACCCAGTACTTC. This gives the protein CASSFSGQETQYF.